This T cell receptor (beta chain) was retrieved from a study of cytomegalovirus exposure and HLA in healthy donors. Study-wide results and limits: For TCR beta chains, V- and J-gene trimming was later linked to a missense DCLRE1C variant. The availability of immune exposure information extended only to CMV serostatus. Being productive about 90% or about 30% of the time was typical of most TCR beta V segments in an earlier analysis.

With regard to this clone: Its antigen is undetermined.

The V gene lost 1 base and the J gene lost 7 bases, with 12 bases spanning the gap. Germline V lookup: CDR1 SGDLS, CDR2 YYNGEE. The CDR3 is 14 residues long. The study sampled nominally healthy donors, though unrecorded immune exposures were likely. The PCR employed 60 Vbeta primers together with 13 Jbeta primers. The assay was immunoSEQ multiplex PCR, and TCRdb's table has in-frame clones only and misses some. The top ten hold approximately 1% of the sample, which has 120,000 or so clones, about three quarters seen once. The clonotype was recovered from a human donor in good health. This chain uses TRBV9 with TRBJ2-1; D is perhaps TRBD2 (6 bases). Sequencing was performed on PBMCs. The CDR3 coding sequence is TGTGCCAGCAGCGTATATGTGGGGGGAAATGAGCAGTTCTTC. Protein sequence: CASSVYVGGNEQFF.